This entry lists 24 T cell receptor beta chains sequenced from one sample in a study of T cells in Graves' hyperthyroidism and ophthalmopathy. There were TCR beta CDR3 regions amplified from RNA transcripts. First-round RT-PCR targeting the TCR CDR3 was performed with the HTBI primer set. A single record per CDR3 protein comes from TCRdb applying MiXCR to the multiplex PCR reads. The sample holds hundreds of thousands of distinct CDR3 sequences; 38% are singletons and the top ten take around 10%. The sample taken for sequencing was blood. These receptors originate from a man aged 18 to 35 with Graves' hyperthyroidism.

This clonotype was detected a few times. The rearrangement joins TRBV9 to TRBJ2-7; 9 bases map to TRBD2. Germline V lookup: CDR1 SGDLS, CDR2 YYNGEE. This CDR3 comprises 12 residues. The V gene end was trimmed by 5 bases and the J gene end by 5 bases; junction bases not matched to a gene: 2. The CDR3 nucleotides read TGTGCCAGCAGTGCGGGGGGGCACGAGCAGTACTTC. Amino acids: CASSAGGHEQYF.

This chain links TRBV29-1 with TRBJ1-3; D is ambiguous. This CDR3 spans 10 amino acids. Trimming removed 6 bases at V and 9 bases at J, with 9 bases between. The germline gives CDR1 SQVTM, CDR2 ANQGSEA. CDR3 amino acids: CSVQRGTIYF. The CDR3 region has the DNA TGCAGCGTCCAAAGAGGCACCATATATTTT.

This clonotype has more than one count but fewer than ten. This chain joins TRBV20-1 and TRBJ2-7; 10 bases map to TRBD2. The ends lost 0 bases at V and 2 bases at J; junction bases unmatched: 1. Per germline, CDR1 DFQATT and CDR2 SNEGSKA (reference sequence). CDR3 length equals 14 residues. CDR3 coding DNA: TGCAGTGCTAGAGACACTAGCGGGACCTACGAGCAGTACTTC. The encoded protein is CSARDTSGTYEQYF.

This clonotype has a handful of counts. The CDR3 nucleotides read TGTGCCAGCAGCTCTCGACAGTTGAACACTGAAGCTTTCTTT. Translation gives CASSSRQLNTEAFF. V usage is TRBV7-2 and J usage is TRBJ1-1; perhaps TRBD1 as D (5 bases). Germline V lookup: CDR1 SGHTA, CDR2 FQGNSA. V was clipped by 4 bases and J by 0 bases, with 9 bases between them. This CDR3 region has 14 residues.

The chain carries TRBV10-3 and TRBJ1-6; 8 bases agree with TRBD1. The CDR3 runs 15 residues. V lost 9 bases and J lost 6; bases outside the gene matches: 10. Per the germline V gene, CDR1 is ENHRY and CDR2 is SYGVKD. This CDR3 is CAIHPGDRINSPLHF. The CDR3 coding sequence is TGTGCCATACACCCGGGGGACAGGATTAATTCACCCCTCCACTTT.

This chain joins TRBV20-1 and TRBJ2-5; 7 nucleotides line up with TRBD1. The assigned J gene may be wrong: the sequence end matches TRBJ1-6 better. The CDR3 is made up of 13 amino acids. The germline V gene encodes CDR1 DFQATT and CDR2 SNEGSKA (reference sequence). The CDR3 region is CSAIDRANSPLHF. The CDR3 coding sequence is TGCAGTGCTATCGACAGGGCTAATTCACCCCTCCACTTT.

The chain recombines TRBV4-3 with TRBJ2-6; tentative D call: TRBD2 (7 bases). The CDR3 is 18 amino acids. The V end lost 2 bases, the J end lost 4 bases, and 18 bases lay between the germline ends. Germline V gene lookup returns CDR1 LGHNA and CDR2 YSLEER. The CDR3, as DNA: TGCGCCAGCAGCCAATCGGTGGGGGGGGCTGCCGGGGCCAACGTCCTGACTTTC. It yields the protein CASSQSVGGAAGANVLTF.

This clonotype was detected only a few times. This rearrangement joins TRBV9 to TRBJ1-3; D gene uncertain. Deletions cut 3 bases from V and 2 bases from J, with 12 bases between. Germline V CDR1 and CDR2: SGDLS, YYNGEE. The CDR3 is 15 residues long. DNA for the CDR3: TGTGCCAGCAGCGCTTCCGCCGTGGCTGGAAACACCATATATTTT. This gives the protein CASSASAVAGNTIYF.

The chain carries TRBV2 and TRBJ1-4, with 7 bases fitting TRBD1. Trimming took 3 bases from V and 7 from J; bases not matched to a gene: 5. Germline V gives CDR1 SNHLY, CDR2 FYNNEI. This CDR3 has 14 amino acids. As DNA, the CDR3 is TGTGCCAGCAGTGACACCGGGGACAGTGAAAAACTGTTTTTT. The encoded protein is CASSDTGDSEKLFF.

This chain links TRBV29-1 with TRBJ1-4, with 9 positions matching TRBD1. Looked up from germline, CDR1 is SQVTM and CDR2 is ANQGSEA. CDR3 length: 13 residues. Trimming cost V 4 bases and J 7 bases; bases outside gene matches: 4. DNA for the CDR3: TGCAGCGTTGGGGCGGGACAGGGTGAAAAACTGTTTTTT. This codes for CSVGAGQGEKLFF.

This clonotype has just a few counts. This sequence joins TRBV9 and TRBJ1-4, with D possibly being TRBD1 (5 bases). Germline CDR1 SGDLS, CDR2 YYNGEE. The CDR3 covers 16 residues. Trimming pared 4 bases from V and 7 bases from J, leaving 20 bases between. The CDR3 DNA reads as TGTGCCAGCAGCTCCCGTGATCAGGGCCCAGGTGAAAAACTGTTTTTT. It codes for CASSSRDQGPGEKLFF.

The chain employs TRBV5-1 and TRBJ1-4; D unclear. Germline CDR1 and CDR2: SGHRS and YFSETQ. The CDR3 extends over 14 amino acids. Between the trimmed V and J ends, which lost 2 bases and 3 bases, there was a span of 8 bases. The CDR3 bases are TGCGCCAGCAGCTTTGGTGAACCTAATGAAAAACTGTTTTTT. It translates to CASSFGEPNEKLFF.

J is TRBJ2-7 and V is TRBV5-1; D is unclear. Trimming took off 0 bases at V and 5 bases at J, with 9 bases between the two ends. The CDR3 is 13 residues long. The germline V gene encodes CDR1 SGHRS and CDR2 YFSETQ. CDR3 sequence reads: CASSLDLIDEQYF. CDR3 nucleotide sequence: TGCGCCAGCAGCTTGGACCTGATCGACGAGCAGTACTTC.

Concerning this clonotype itself: A clone one base away is much larger, so this may be a read error. The V call is TRBV24-1, the J call TRBJ1-2; 9 nucleotides match TRBD1. Germline loops: CDR1 KGHDR, CDR2 SFDVKD. J gave up 5 bases and V 3 bases, and 3 bases lay outside the gene matches. This CDR3 spans 14 amino acids. The CDR3 nucleotides read TGTGCCACCAGTGATCCCGGACAGGGGTATGGCTACACCTTC. This gives the protein CATSDPGQGYGYTF.

In its sample, this clonotype was seen once. This clone may be a read error of a much larger clone one base away. V gene TRBV9 combines with J gene TRBJ1-5; no clear D. The germline V gene encodes CDR1 SGDLS and CDR2 YYNGEE. The CDR3 covers 15 residues. The CDR3 reads CASSPRGNSNQHQHF. CDR3 coding DNA: TGTGCCAGCAGCCCTCGCGGGAATAGCAATCAGCACCAGCATTTT.

This clonotype was detected ten times or more. This chain uses TRBV7-6 with TRBJ1-5, with a tentative D call TRBD1 (5 bases). The V end lost 1 base, the J end lost 6 bases, and 7 bases lay between the germline ends. Germline V gene data show CDR1 as SGHVS and CDR2 as FNYEAQ. The CDR3 spans 13 residues. CDR3 sequence: CASSLGGTQPQHF. The CDR3 nucleotides read TGTGCCAGCAGCTTAGGGGGCACTCAGCCCCAGCATTTT.

This clonotype came up a few times. The chain joins TRBV7-9 to TRBJ1-1; D perhaps matches TRBD1 (6 bases). V lost 2 bases to trimming and J lost 1 base, with 14 bases between them. The germline gives CDR1 SEHNR, CDR2 FQNEAQ (reference sequence). The CDR3 length is 16 residues. The CDR3 coding sequence is TGTGCCAGCAGCTTAATTGGGGGGGCGAGGAACACTGAAGCTTTCTTT. The encoded protein is CASSLIGGARNTEAFF.

In this sample, this clonotype turned up many times. The gene calls are TRBV2 and TRBJ2-6; 14 nucleotides line up with TRBD2. The trim removed 6 bases at V and 2 bases at J, leaving 0 bases unmatched. The germline gives CDR1 SNHLY, CDR2 FYNNEI. CDR3 length: 16 amino acids. The CDR3 DNA is TGTGCCAGCAGGGGACTAGCGGGAGCTGGGGCCAACGTCCTGACTTTC. Translation gives CASRGLAGAGANVLTF.

This clonotype was counted between two and nine times. The V call is TRBV11-2, the J call TRBJ1-2; TRBD1 aligns across 8 bases. The J segment lost 4 bases and the V segment lost 5 bases, leaving 6 bases of the junction unmatched. This CDR3 spans 14 amino acids. Per the germline V gene, CDR1 is SGHAT and CDR2 is FQNNGV. CDR3 residues: CASSESGTGYGYTF. CDR3 nucleotides: TGTGCCAGCAGCGAAAGCGGGACAGGCTATGGCTACACCTTC.

This clonotype has a handful of counts. V and J are TRBV10-3 and TRBJ1-5, with 10 bases fitting TRBD1. Germline V gene data show CDR1 as ENHRY and CDR2 as SYGVKD. The trim removed 9 bases at V and 0 bases at J, leaving 2 bases unmatched. The length of the CDR3 is 14 residues. The CDR3 nucleotides read TGTGCCATTTGGACAGGGGGTAGCAATCAGCCCCAGCATTTT. It encodes CAIWTGGSNQPQHF.

This clonotype was counted between two and nine times. V and J are TRBV20-1 and TRBJ1-5; 8 bases match TRBD1. The length of the CDR3 is 14 residues. After removal of 1 base from V and 6 bases from J, the junction contained 5 bases not matched to a gene. CDR1 is DFQATT, CDR2 SNEGSKA, per germline (reference sequence). The CDR3 bases are TGCAGTGCTAGAGCCGGGACAGGAACTCAGCCCCAGCATTTT. Translation: CSARAGTGTQPQHF.

This clonotype showed up just a few times. CDR3 bases: TGTGCTAGTGGTCCAGGGGGCGTCACTGAAGCTTTCTTT. Amino acids: CASGPGGVTEAFF. This chain joins TRBV12-3 or TRBV12-4 and TRBJ1-1; TRBD1 matches 8 bases. CDR3 length: 13 residues.

The genes are TRBV9 and TRBJ2-7; no definite D call. CDR1 SGDLS and CDR2 YYNGEE come from the germline V gene. The CDR3 has 13 residues. Deletions cut 4 bases from V and 4 bases from J, with 12 bases between. For the CDR3, the DNA is TGTGCCAGCAGCCGCCATCCGACTTACGAGCAGTACTTC. It codes for CASSRHPTYEQYF.

Turning to this clonotype: With a much larger clone just one base away, this may be a read error. V usage is TRBV2 and J usage is TRBJ1-1; possibly TRBD1 for D (6 bases). The CDR3 is made up of 16 amino acids. Germline loops: CDR1 SNHLY, CDR2 FYNNEI. The V gene lost 6 bases and the J gene lost 5 bases, with 22 bases spanning the gap. Here the CDR3 DNA reads TGTGCCAGCAGCCACCGGGACACCGTCCTTGGGACTGAAGCTTTCTTT. Encoded protein: CASSHRDTVLGTEAFF.